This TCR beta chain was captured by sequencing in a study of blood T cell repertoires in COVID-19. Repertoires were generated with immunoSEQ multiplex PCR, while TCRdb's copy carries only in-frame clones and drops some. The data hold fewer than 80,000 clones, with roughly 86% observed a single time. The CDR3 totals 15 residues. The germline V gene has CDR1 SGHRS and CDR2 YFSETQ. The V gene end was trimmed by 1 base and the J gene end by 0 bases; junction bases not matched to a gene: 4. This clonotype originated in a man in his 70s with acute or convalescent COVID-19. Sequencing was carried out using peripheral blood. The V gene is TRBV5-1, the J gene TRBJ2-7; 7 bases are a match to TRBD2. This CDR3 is CASSLTSGDSYEQYF. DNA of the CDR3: TGCGCCAGCAGCTTGACGAGCGGGGACTCCTACGAGCAGTACTTC.